A selection of T cell receptor beta chains follows, all from one sample in a study of blood T cell repertoires in COVID-19. TCRdb's table, derived via immunoSEQ multiplex PCR, lists solely in-frame clones and lacks some. The sample lists approximately 300,000 clones, just under 85% seen once, with around 4.5% in the top ten. Sequences were obtained from peripheral blood. Receptors originate from a woman aged 50 to 60 with active or convalescent COVID-19. Each CDR3 is given without its conserved first and last residue. Each record gives: J gene, D gene, V gene, CDR3 protein. The D gene is left open where the match is weak.

>TRBJ1-2|.|TRBV6-1
ASSEALGLIGYT
>TRBJ1-1|TRBD1|TRBV5-4
ASSAYRGGRTEAF
>TRBJ2-1|.|TRBV19
ASSTFAESSYNEQF
>TRBJ1-4|.|TRBV18
ASSPPNEGANEKLF
>TRBJ2-7|.|TRBV15
ATSRDNVRSGAYEQY
>TRBJ1-4|.|TRBV5-1
ASSLADRSKLF
>TRBJ1-1|.|TRBV7-9
ASSPEGEAF
>TRBJ2-2|.|TRBV6-1
ASSEQGSTGELF
>TRBJ1-3|.|TRBV25-1
ASSDHISGNTIY
>TRBJ2-1|TRBD2|TRBV30
AWSGGLAGGQPYYNEQF
>TRBJ2-2|.|TRBV9
ASSVVQGPTGELF
>TRBJ1-3|TRBD1|TRBV6-1
ASSDIAGTGRNTIY
>TRBJ2-5|.|TRBV29-1
SGHGGQETQY
>TRBJ2-2|.|TRBV5-6
ASSLLRVLPNTGELF
>TRBJ1-5|.|TRBV2
ASSDKGSNQPQH
>TRBJ2-1|.|TRBV6-5
ASRSNNEQF
>TRBJ1-1|.|TRBV5-1
ASSLNPTGTNTEAF
>TRBJ1-5|TRBD1|TRBV7-9
ASSLTTGDQPQH
>TRBJ1-5|TRBD1|TRBV5-6
ASSTTGAQPQH
>TRBJ2-3|.|TRBV3-1/TRBV3-2
ASSRQGGESTDTQY
>TRBJ1-5|.|TRBV10-2
ASSESGGQPQH
>TRBJ1-1|TRBD1|TRBV27
ASSLSPGGLTEAF
>TRBJ2-3|TRBD2|TRBV5-6
ASSSSGSTDTQY
>TRBJ1-1|.|TRBV27
ASSLLGGNTEAF
>TRBJ2-7|TRBD2|TRBV15
ATSIGTSGSYEQY
>TRBJ2-3|.|TRBV7-9
ASSFEGGTDTQY
>TRBJ2-3|TRBD2|TRBV14
ASSQDIAGTDTQY
>TRBJ2-7|.|TRBV5-1
ASSLAGAAYEQY
>TRBJ1-5|.|TRBV12-3/TRBV12-4
ASSLGEYQPQH
>TRBJ1-6|TRBD1|TRBV6-1
ASSERTGGNGSPLH
>TRBJ1-4|.|TRBV3-1/TRBV3-2
ASSSRHGEKLF
>TRBJ2-1|TRBD2|TRBV11-1
ASSLALRGLAGIHNEQF
>TRBJ2-1|TRBD2|TRBV10-3
AISETSGSYNEQF
>TRBJ1-2|TRBD1|TRBV10-3
AISESAGGRFGYT
>TRBJ2-5|.|TRBV15
ATSSPSEGQETQY
>TRBJ1-1|TRBD1|TRBV5-1
ASSRWTGGTEAF
>TRBJ2-1|TRBD2|TRBV7-2
ASSLGREGNEQF
>TRBJ2-2|.|TRBV4-1
ASSQEPGFGGELF
>TRBJ1-1|.|TRBV6-5
ASLDPGLLNTEAF
>TRBJ2-1|TRBD1|TRBV10-3
ATRGTGYNEQF
>TRBJ1-1|.|TRBV10-3
AISRGGGTEAF
>TRBJ2-1|TRBD2|TRBV7-6
ASSLAYSGGVTYNEQF
>TRBJ2-7|.|TRBV2
ASSRRAYAGEQY
>TRBJ2-7|.|TRBV28
ASSLGTVAASYEQY
>TRBJ1-1|.|TRBV2
ASSDTGNTEAF
>TRBJ1-6|TRBD1|TRBV3-1/TRBV3-2
ASSHGTGVNSPLH
>TRBJ2-1|TRBD1|TRBV10-2
ASRDRGSSGRSYNEQF
>TRBJ2-5|.|TRBV5-4
AIRGTRQETQY
>TRBJ1-6|TRBD1|TRBV19
ASRLDRGRDNSPLH
>TRBJ1-5|TRBD1|TRBV12-3/TRBV12-4
ASSAGGGQPQH
>TRBJ2-7|.|TRBV27
ASRRTPTSYEQY
>TRBJ2-3|TRBD2|TRBV28
ASSKTSGDQEGRNTQY